The TCR beta chain under discussion was sequenced for a study of shared clonotypes between healthy human individuals. Findings and caveats of the study: Incompleteness in sorted-subset sequencing, despite large depth, was shown by rarefaction. Sharing across four donors was highest in naive CD4 (around 5%) and lowest in memory CD8 (0.4%).

A note on this clone: Its matching antigen is unknown.

Sequencing used immunoSEQ multiplex PCR; TCRdb keeps in-frame clones, though not all of them. The sample comprises about 980,000 clones, more than 75% of which are singletons, and nearly 1.5% rests with the top ten. Germline-derived CDR1 and CDR2 are GTSNPN and SVGIG (reference sequence). The CDR3 sequence is 15 residues long. V was cut by 0 bases and J by 12 bases, with 18 bases left in between. The CD4+ fraction was divided into a CD45RA+ naive subset and a CD45RA-negative memory subset. The sequence was obtained from a man aged 18 to 29 in good health. Sequencing was performed on memory CD4+ T cells sorted from blood. Subset specified: CD45RA-negative fraction. The chain has TRBV30 and TRBJ1-6; tentatively, D is TRBD1 (6 bases). This CDR3 reads CAWSVFKAGEGPLHF. CDR3 nucleotide sequence: TGTGCCTGGAGTGTTTTTAAGGCAGGGGAGGGACCCCTCCACTTT. The full variable domain, with the rest looked up from reference TRBV30 and TRBJ1-6, is SQTIHQWPATLVQPVGSPLSLECTVEGTSNPNLYWYRQAAGRGLQLLFYSVGIGQISSEVPQNLSASRPQDRQFILSSKKLLLSDSGFYLCAWSVFKAGEGPLHFGNGTRLTVT.